The 7 T cell receptor beta chains in this list originate from one sample, sequenced in a study of identifying expanded T cells in peripheral blood. Measured with immunoSEQ multiplex PCR; TCRdb has only the in-frame clones, and not every one. The sample includes about 83,000 clones, 75% to 90% of them seen just once. Sample: blood. These receptors all come from a person aged 18-70 years in good health.

The V call is TRBV6-1, the J call TRBJ2-7, with 10 bases lining up with TRBD2. The CDR3 has 15 amino acids. V shed 8 bases and J 2 bases; nucleotides not matched to a gene: 9. Germline V gene data show CDR1 as MNHNS and CDR2 as SASEGT. CDR3 region: CASARTSGFTYEQYF. The CDR3 nucleotides are TGTGCCAGCGCAAGGACTAGCGGTTTCACCTACGAGCAGTACTTC.

The V call is TRBV19, the J call TRBJ2-3, with 9 positions matching TRBD2. Germline V gene sequence: CDR1 LNHDA, CDR2 SQIVND (reference sequence). Trimming cost V 2 bases and J 6 bases; bases outside gene matches: 15. The CDR3 runs to 18 residues. CDR3 protein: CASSIKAPSSGTVDTQYF. The CDR3 bases are TGTGCCAGTAGTATAAAAGCCCCGTCTAGCGGGACTGTGGATACGCAGTATTTT.

This sequence joins TRBV19 and TRBJ1-5; D not certain. Germline assignment: CDR1 LNHDA and CDR2 SQIVND (reference sequence). The CDR3 is made up of 14 amino acids. V was pared by 3 bases and J by 4 bases, with 10 bases between. The CDR3 is CASSIPGVNQPQHF. The CDR3 coding sequence is TGTGCCAGTAGTATCCCTGGGGTAAATCAGCCCCAGCATTTT.

The chain couples TRBV15 to TRBJ1-2, with unresolved D. From germline, CDR1 is LNHNV and CDR2 YYDKDF (reference sequence). This CDR3 spans 15 amino acids. V lost 0 bases to trimming and J lost 3 bases, with 11 bases between them. CDR3 amino acids: CATSREILEHYGYTF. CDR3 DNA: TGTGCCACCAGCAGAGAAATCTTGGAGCACTATGGCTACACCTTC.

This clone was seen only once. Other DNA sequences in this sample translate to the same CDR3. This rearrangement joins TRBV7-3 to TRBJ2-3; D is ambiguous. Germline V gives CDR1 SGHTA, CDR2 FQGTGA. Trimming cost V 1 base and J 1 base, with 6 bases left between them. The CDR3 loop spans 14 amino acids. CDR3 sequence reads: CASSLNPGTDTQYF. The CDR3 DNA follows: TGTGCCAGCAGCTTAAATCCGGGCACAGATACGCAGTATTTT.

The rearrangement links TRBV19 to TRBJ1-3; no reliable D call. V lost 5 bases and J lost 4, with 12 bases in between. The germline gives CDR1 LNHDA, CDR2 SQIVND (reference sequence). The CDR3 extends over 14 amino acids. In nucleotides, the CDR3 is TGTGCCAGTAGTCCTTCTCAAGTGGGAAACACCATATATTTT. As protein: CASSPSQVGNTIYF. The full variable domain, completed using reference TRBV19 and TRBJ1-3, is DGGITQSPKYLFRKEGQNVTLSCEQNLNHDAMYWYRQDPGQGLRLIYYSQIVNDFQKGDIAEGYSVSREKKESFPLTVTSAQKNPTAFYLCASSPSQVGNTIYFGEGSWLTVV.

The V and J genes are TRBV7-6 and TRBJ2-2; D remains ambiguous. CDR3 size: 13 residues. V lost 2 bases and J 5 bases, leaving 6 bases between the germline ends. Germline V gives CDR1 SGHVS, CDR2 FNYEAQ. CDR3 region: CASSLSRTGELFF. The CDR3 bases are TGTGCCAGCAGCTTATCCAGAACCGGGGAGCTGTTTTTT.